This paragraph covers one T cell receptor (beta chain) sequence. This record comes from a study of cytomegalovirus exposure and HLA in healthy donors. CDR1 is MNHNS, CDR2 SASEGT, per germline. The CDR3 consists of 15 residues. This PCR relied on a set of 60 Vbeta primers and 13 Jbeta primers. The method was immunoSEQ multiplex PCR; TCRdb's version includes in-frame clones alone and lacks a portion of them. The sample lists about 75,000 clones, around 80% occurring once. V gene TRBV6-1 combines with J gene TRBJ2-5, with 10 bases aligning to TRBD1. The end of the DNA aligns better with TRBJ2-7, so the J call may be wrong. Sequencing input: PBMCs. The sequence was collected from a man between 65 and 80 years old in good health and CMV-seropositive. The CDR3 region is CASSPTGGATYEQYF. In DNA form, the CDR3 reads TGTGCCAGCAGTCCGACAGGGGGCGCAACCTACGAGCAGTACTTC.